This TCR beta chain appears in the sequencing data of a study of lymphopenia after photon versus proton radiotherapy (dated by TCRdb to between 2017 and 2020). Regarding the research as a whole: The study compared the immunological effects of photon versus proton radiation therapy in patients with gastrointestinal tumors who developed high-grade lymphopenia. A cohort of 20 patients with gastrointestinal tumors who received either photon or proton therapy and subsequently developed lymphopenia was included. The goal of the study was to describe how the two radiation modalities differ in their effects on the immune system.

Relative to germline, V is 2 bases shorter and J is 0 bases shorter, with 20 bases between their ends. The CDR3, from cysteine to phenylalanine, totals 19 residues. Only the CDR3 DNA stays, 57 bases, in frame from base 1. Turning to this clone: Its antigen is currently not known. There are no base qualities to consult, and no much larger clone falls within one base.

The library was produced with the immunoSEQ multiplex PCR assay. T cell repertoires were profiled with deep sequencing of rearranged TCR beta loci together with multiparametric flow cytometry. TCRdb took this table from immuneACCESS and kept in-frame rearrangements with V and J called. Such tables lack part of the clones; where checked against another copy, unresolved V genes explain under half of the gap, and the rest is unexplained. Across this sample there are some 30,000 clones, with 84% seen only once. The ten biggest clones cover about 14% of the sample. Paper-wide results and their limitations: After the lymphocyte count nadir, oligoclonal expansion, especially of CD8+ Temra cells, was observed in photon-treated repertoires, and the drop in diversity was driven by this expansion. During treatment, patients who received proton therapy stayed relatively stable, whereas patients who received photon therapy lost naive T cells and TCR diversity and gained effector/memory populations. Among patients across the cohort who died, overall survival time showed an inverse correlation with a larger post-nadir drop in TCR diversity. The survival association was examined only in patients who died, and the authors described better survival with proton therapy as a possibility, not as a demonstrated result.

The chain joins TRBV23-1 to TRBJ1-5, with TRBD1 as a weak D call on 5 bases. TRBV23-1 is an open reading frame, and its role is uncertain. The sequences come from peripheral blood, collected from a patient treated with proton-based radiotherapy. The receptor comes from a woman aged 70 to 79 with pancreatic cancer. The nucleotides read TGCGCCAGCAGTCAAACCTACTTCGGGACGGCTAATAGCAATCAGCCCCAGCATTTT. This yields the protein CASSQTYFGTANSNQPQHF.